Sequencing of this TCR beta chain was carried out in a study of OX40 agonist ivuxolimab in advanced cancers. Points from the study as a whole: Not determined was the antigen specificity of the expanded peripheral T cells.

Some clones are missing from TCRdb's copy, which holds only in-frame ones; the method was immunoSEQ multiplex PCR. The data show 65,000 to 100,000 clones, around 88% seen once. The CDR3 consists of 16 residues. Germline values: CDR1 SGHRS, CDR2 YFSETQ. The V gene end was trimmed by 0 bases and the J gene end by 1 base; junction bases not matched to a gene: 4. With regard to this clone: The antigen is unknown.

The sequencing used CD4+ or CD8+ T cells sorted from blood, collected in a trial of the OX40 agonist ivuxolimab. The receptor comes from an adult with an advanced solid tumor such as melanoma, head and neck, liver or kidney cancer. V usage is TRBV5-1 and J usage is TRBJ2-7; 10 bases align to TRBD2. DNA for the CDR3: TGCGCCAGCAGCTTGGGTACTAGCGGGACATCCTACGAGCAGTACTTC. This translates into CASSLGTSGTSYEQYF.